This entry lists 12 T cell receptor beta chains sequenced from one sample in a study of T-cell memory formation after mild COVID-19. TCRdb re-derived calls from the 5' RACE reads in MiXCR, one entry per CDR3 protein. The repertoire includes roughly 400,000 distinct CDR3 sequences, roughly a quarter of them detected once, and 8.5% to 9% sits in the top ten. The material sequenced was PBMCs or a T cell subset sorted from them (not recorded which). These receptors all stem from an adult woman who had mild COVID-19 (a few samples of this study predate the infection). Cell type and time point are not known.

The chain has TRBV12-3 or TRBV12-4 and TRBJ1-5; D is ambiguous. CDR3 length: 16 amino acids. V lost 4 bases and J lost 0, with 13 bases in between. The CDR3 nucleotides read TGTGCCAGCAGTTCCCCGGGGTGGTTTAGCAATCAGCCCCAGCATTTT. Protein product: CASSSPGWFSNQPQHF.

This clonotype was observed many times. This chain joins TRBV20-1 and TRBJ2-1; 8 bases match TRBD2. The germline gives CDR1 DFQATT, CDR2 SNEGSKA (reference sequence). Trimming at V came to 6 bases and at J to 7 bases, leaving 8 bases not matched to a gene. The CDR3 has 13 residues. The CDR3 loop reads CSARAGLVNEQFF. CDR3 nucleotides: TGCAGTGCCCGAGCGGGACTAGTAAATGAGCAGTTCTTC.

V and J are TRBV25-1 and TRBJ1-6, with 9 bases aligning to TRBD1. The germline gives CDR1 MGHDK, CDR2 SYGVNS. The trim removed 7 bases at V and 7 bases at J, leaving 8 bases unmatched. The CDR3 loop spans 15 amino acids. CDR3 nucleotide sequence: TGTGCCAGCACCGAAGGACAGGGGCCCAATTCACCCCTCCACTTT. It encodes CASTEGQGPNSPLHF.

CDR3 DNA sequence: TGCAGTGCTAGAGACGACAGGATCCAATCCTCCTACGAGCAGTACTTC. Translation: CSARDDRIQSSYEQYF. The rearrangement links TRBV20-1 to TRBJ2-7; D is possibly TRBD1 (6 bases). The germline CDR1 and CDR2 sequences are DFQATT and SNEGSKA (reference sequence). The length of the CDR3 is 16 residues. Trimming took off 0 bases at V and 0 bases at J, with 15 bases between the two ends.

V and J are TRBV7-2 and TRBJ2-3; 10 bases fit TRBD2. The CDR3 spans 14 residues. J was trimmed by 3 bases and V by 6 bases; bases with no gene match: 3. Germline V gene lookup returns CDR1 SGHTA and CDR2 FQGNSA. CDR3 sequence: CASRLAGRTDTQYF. CDR3 nucleotides: TGTGCCAGCAGACTAGCGGGGCGGACAGATACGCAGTATTTT.

This clonotype came up a few times. One end of the junction is discordant with germline, which a read error may explain. This chain connects TRBV12-3 or TRBV12-4 to TRBJ2-2; D not certain. This CDR3 comprises 14 residues. This chain's CDR3 is CASGLDGVAGELFF. The CDR3 DNA reads as TGTGCCAGCGGTTTAGATGGAGTGGCCGGGGAGCTGTTTTTT.

The chain is built from TRBV19 and TRBJ1-2; D remains unclear. Germline assignment: CDR1 LNHDA and CDR2 SQIVND (reference sequence). The CDR3 is made up of 13 amino acids. Trimming shortened V by 1 base and J by 2 bases, and 5 bases separated the two germline ends. This CDR3 reads CASSIGNNYGYTF. The DNA for the CDR3 is TGTGCCAGTAGTATAGGTAACAACTATGGCTACACCTTC.

This sequence joins TRBV18 and TRBJ2-1; TRBD2 matches 10 bases. This CDR3 is 15 amino acids long. V trimming: 1 base; J trimming: 7 bases; junction bases outside the gene matches: 4. Germline CDR1 is KGHSH and CDR2 is LQKENI. For the CDR3, the DNA is TGTGCCAGCTCACCACAGCTAGCGGGAGATAATGAGCAGTTCTTC. Its translation: CASSPQLAGDNEQFF.

A few counts support this clonotype. The chain links TRBV12-3 or TRBV12-4 to TRBJ2-7; D remains unclear. Trimming stripped 1 base from V and 3 bases from J, with 13 bases between. CDR3 length: 15 residues. CDR3 bases: TGTGCCAGCAGTTTAGAGTGGCAAACACTCTACGAGCAGTACTTC. It specifies CASSLEWQTLYEQYF.

The chain carries TRBV21-1 and TRBJ1-2; TRBD1 was called by the table and not checked on the DNA. TRBV21-1 is marked as a pseudogene. The CDR3 loop spans 15 amino acids. CDR3 protein: CASSKGPDFNYGYTF. For the CDR3, the DNA is TGTGCCAGCAGCAAAGGCCCCGACTTTAACTATGGCTACACCTTC.

The rearrangement links TRBV11-2 to TRBJ2-1; 11 bases are a match to TRBD2. The V and J ends lost 5 bases and 7 bases, in that order; junction bases with no gene match: 10. The germline V gene has CDR1 SGHAT and CDR2 FQNNGV. CDR3 length: 16 amino acids. CDR3 DNA: TGTGCCAGCAGCAACTTAGCGGGGGGGCCGAAGAATGAGCAGTTCTTC. It specifies CASSNLAGGPKNEQFF. Full variable domain (rest looked up from reference TRBV11-2 and TRBJ2-1): EAGVAQSPRYKIIEKRQSVAFWCNPISGHATLYWYQQILGQGPKLLIQFQNNGVVDDSQLPKDRFSAERLKGVDSTLKIQPAKLEDSAVYLCASSNLAGGPKNEQFFGPGTRLTVL.

This clonotype was counted between two and nine times. The rearrangement joins TRBV6-5 to TRBJ2-3, with D unclear. Trimming took off 4 bases at V and 2 bases at J, with 22 bases between the two ends. In germline, CDR1 is MNHEY, CDR2 SVGAGI. The CDR3 length is 18 residues. The CDR3 spells CASSSTIPGRAHTDTQYF. The CDR3 coding sequence is TGTGCCAGCAGTTCTACAATCCCCGGACGGGCACACACAGATACGCAGTATTTT.